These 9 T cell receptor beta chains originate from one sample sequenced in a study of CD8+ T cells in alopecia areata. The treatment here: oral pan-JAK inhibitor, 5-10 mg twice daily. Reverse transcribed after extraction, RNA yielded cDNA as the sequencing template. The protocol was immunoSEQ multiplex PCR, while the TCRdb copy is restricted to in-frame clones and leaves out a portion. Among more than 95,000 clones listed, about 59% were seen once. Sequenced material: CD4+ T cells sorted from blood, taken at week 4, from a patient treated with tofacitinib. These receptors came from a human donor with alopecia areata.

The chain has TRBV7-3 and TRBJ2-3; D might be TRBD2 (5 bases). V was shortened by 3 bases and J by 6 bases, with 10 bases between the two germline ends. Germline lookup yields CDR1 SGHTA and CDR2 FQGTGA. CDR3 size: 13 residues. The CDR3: CASSFQEADTQYF. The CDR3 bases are TGTGCCAGCAGCTTTCAGGAGGCCGATACGCAGTATTTT.

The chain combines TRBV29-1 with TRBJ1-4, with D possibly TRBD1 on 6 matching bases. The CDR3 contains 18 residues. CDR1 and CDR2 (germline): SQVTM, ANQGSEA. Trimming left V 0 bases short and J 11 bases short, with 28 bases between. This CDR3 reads CSVEDIGPGAQEIGKLFF. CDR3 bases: TGCAGCGTTGAAGATATCGGACCAGGGGCGCAAGAGATTGGGAAACTGTTTTTT.

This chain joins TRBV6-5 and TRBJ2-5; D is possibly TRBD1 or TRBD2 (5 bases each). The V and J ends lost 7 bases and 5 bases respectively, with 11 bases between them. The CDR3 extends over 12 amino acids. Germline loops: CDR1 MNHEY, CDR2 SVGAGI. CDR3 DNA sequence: TGTGCCAGCAAGGGACCAGGGGAGACCCAGTACTTC. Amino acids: CASKGPGETQYF.

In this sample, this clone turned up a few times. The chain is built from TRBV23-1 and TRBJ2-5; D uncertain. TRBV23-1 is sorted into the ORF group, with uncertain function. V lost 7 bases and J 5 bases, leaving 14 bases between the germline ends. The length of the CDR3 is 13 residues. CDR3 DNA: TGCGCCAGCACCGTGAGTCTACGGGAGACCCAGTACTTC. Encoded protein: CASTVSLRETQYF.

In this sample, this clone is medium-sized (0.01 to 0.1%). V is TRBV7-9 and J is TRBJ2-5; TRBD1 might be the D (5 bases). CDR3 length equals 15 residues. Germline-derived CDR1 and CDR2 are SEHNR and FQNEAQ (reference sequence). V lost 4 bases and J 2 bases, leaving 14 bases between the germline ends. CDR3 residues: CASSYLGALQETQYF. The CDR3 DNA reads TGTGCCAGCAGCTATTTAGGGGCCTTGCAAGAGACCCAGTACTTC.

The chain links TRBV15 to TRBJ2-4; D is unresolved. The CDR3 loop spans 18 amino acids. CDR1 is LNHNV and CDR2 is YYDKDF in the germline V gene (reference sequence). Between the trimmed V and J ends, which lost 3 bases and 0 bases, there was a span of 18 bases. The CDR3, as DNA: TGTGCCACCAGCAGGGAGCGAGACTTTGGGGTAGCCAAAAACATTCAGTACTTC. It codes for CATSRERDFGVAKNIQYF.

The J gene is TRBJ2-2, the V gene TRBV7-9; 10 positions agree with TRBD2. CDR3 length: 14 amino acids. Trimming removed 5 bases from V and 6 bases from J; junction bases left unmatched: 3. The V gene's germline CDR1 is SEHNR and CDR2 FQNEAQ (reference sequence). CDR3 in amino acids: CASSLSGRAGELFF. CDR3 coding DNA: TGTGCCAGCAGCCTCAGCGGGAGGGCCGGGGAGCTGTTTTTT. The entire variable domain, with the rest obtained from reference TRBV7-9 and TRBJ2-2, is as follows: DTGVSQNPRHKITKRGQNVTFRCDPISEHNRLYWYRQTLGQGPEFLTYFQNEAQLEKSRLLSDRFSAERPKGSFSTLEIQRTEQGDSAMYLCASSLSGRAGELFFGEGSRLTVL.

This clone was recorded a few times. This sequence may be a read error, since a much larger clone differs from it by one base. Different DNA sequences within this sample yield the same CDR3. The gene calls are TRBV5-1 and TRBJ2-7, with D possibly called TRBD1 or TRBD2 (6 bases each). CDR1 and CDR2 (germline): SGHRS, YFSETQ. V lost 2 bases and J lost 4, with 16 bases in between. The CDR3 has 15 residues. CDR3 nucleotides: TGCGCCAGCAGCTTACCGGGGGCGCAAGGATACGAGCAGTACTTC. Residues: CASSLPGAQGYEQYF.

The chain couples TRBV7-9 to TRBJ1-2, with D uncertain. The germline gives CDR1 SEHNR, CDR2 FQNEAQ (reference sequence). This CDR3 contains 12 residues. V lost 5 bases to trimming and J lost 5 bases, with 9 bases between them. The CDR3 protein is CASSHDEYGYTF. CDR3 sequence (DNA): TGTGCCAGCAGCCACGATGAGTATGGCTACACCTTC.